The clone carrying this T cell receptor beta chain is large in the sample. CDR3 size: 12 residues. V lost 6 bases to trimming and J lost 5 bases; unmatched junction nucleotides: 6. Germline CDR1 reads SQVTM; CDR2 reads ANQGSEA. TRB rearrangements spanning V, D and J were amplified using mixed TRB-A/B primers. TCRdb re-derived calls from the multiplex PCR reads in MiXCR, one entry per CDR3 protein. The sample carries around 2,500 distinct CDR3 sequences, roughly 24% recorded once. TCR beta rearrangements were amplified from peripheral blood genomic DNA. This sample stems from a study of T cell repertoires in aging, cancer and after chemotherapy.

The gene calls are TRBV29-1 and TRBJ1-2; 7 bases agree with TRBD1. The receptor was isolated from a human donor with a solid tumor. Material: blood. In DNA form, the CDR3 reads TGCAGCGTGGCCACAGGGGTTTATGGCTACACCTTC. Amino acids: CSVATGVYGYTF.